The 19 T cell receptor beta chains below come from one sample, sequenced in a study of Tregs in tolerant kidney transplant recipients. Some clones are missing from TCRdb's copy, which holds only in-frame ones; the method was immunoSEQ multiplex PCR. The data show approximately 69,000 clones, around 90% seen once. The specimen was CD4+ T cells from blood, collected before the transplant. The receptors were gathered from a human donor who received a combined kidney and bone marrow transplant.

This clone was seen a single time. The chain carries TRBV25-1 and TRBJ2-3, with D hard to call. V shed 1 base and J shed 4 bases, with 12 bases lying between them. CDR1 is MGHDK and CDR2 is SYGVNS in the germline V gene. There are 15 residues in the CDR3. The CDR3 spells CASSEWSPIADTQYF. CDR3 nucleotide sequence: TGTGCCAGCAGTGAATGGAGTCCCATCGCAGATACGCAGTATTTT. The complete variable domain, with remaining parts taken from reference TRBV25-1 and TRBJ2-3, reads EADIYQTPRYLVIGTGKKITLECSQTMGHDKMYWYQQDPGMELHLIHYSYGVNSTEKGDLSSESTVSRIRTEHFPLTLESARPSHTSQYLCASSEWSPIADTQYFGPGTRLTVL.

The rearrangement links TRBV6-1 to TRBJ2-1; 12 bases fit TRBD2. In germline, CDR1 is MNHNS, CDR2 SASEGT. This CDR3 is 15 amino acids long. V was pared by 4 bases and J by 8 bases, with 6 bases of the junction left unmatched. CDR3 amino acids: CASSGLAGDPDEQFF. Written as DNA, the CDR3 is TGTGCCAGCAGTGGACTAGCGGGAGATCCAGATGAGCAGTTCTTC.

This sequence joins TRBV19 and TRBJ2-7, with TRBD1 matching 8 bases. This CDR3 comprises 13 residues. Trimming removed 3 bases from V and 9 bases from J; junction bases left unmatched: 7. Germline CDR1 reads LNHDA; CDR2 reads SQIVND (reference sequence). The CDR3 loop reads CASSISTGDGQYF. CDR3 nucleotides: TGTGCCAGTAGTATCTCGACAGGGGATGGGCAGTACTTC.

Only one count was recorded for this clone. The V call is TRBV27, the J call TRBJ1-5, with a tentative D call TRBD1 (6 bases). The germline gives CDR1 MNHEY, CDR2 SMNVEV (reference sequence). Trimming removed 6 bases at V and 0 bases at J, with 18 bases between. This CDR3 spans 17 amino acids. The CDR3 is CASSPLGQTYSNQPQHF. CDR3 DNA: TGTGCCAGCAGCCCACTTGGACAGACCTATAGCAATCAGCCCCAGCATTTT.

The chain has TRBV6-1 and TRBJ1-2; TRBD1 aligns across 7 bases. Germline V gene data show CDR1 as MNHNS and CDR2 as SASEGT. The CDR3 is 15 amino acids. V shed 2 bases, J shed 6 bases, and the junction held 9 bases outside the gene matches. The CDR3 reads CASSELSTGQNGYTF. The CDR3 DNA reads as TGTGCCAGCAGTGAATTGTCGACAGGGCAGAATGGCTACACCTTC.

The chain couples TRBV5-4 to TRBJ2-7; the match to TRBD2 covers 7 bases. CDR1 is SGHNT, CDR2 YYREEE, per germline (reference sequence). Trimming removed 7 bases from V and 3 bases from J; junction bases left unmatched: 7. The CDR3 runs to 13 residues. CDR3: CASGGSGGYEQYF. In DNA form, the CDR3 reads TGTGCCAGCGGAGGGTCGGGGGGCTACGAGCAGTACTTC.

The chain carries TRBV6-5 and TRBJ1-1; D is unclear. Germline V gene lookup returns CDR1 MNHEY and CDR2 SVGAGI. V was clipped by 2 bases and J by 1 base, with 5 bases between them. CDR3 length equals 13 residues. CDR3 DNA: TGTGCCAGCAGTTACGCCAGGAACACTGAAGCTTTCTTT. Translating gives CASSYARNTEAFF.

J is TRBJ1-5 and V is TRBV10-3; maybe TRBD1 (5 bases). V lost 7 bases, J lost 4 bases, and 11 bases lay in between. Germline lookup yields CDR1 ENHRY and CDR2 SYGVKD. The CDR3 runs to 13 residues. For the CDR3, the DNA is TGTGCCATCACCCCAGGGATTAATCAGCCCCAGCATTTT. Translating gives CAITPGINQPQHF.

The rearrangement uses TRBV18 and TRBJ1-2; no definite D call. Trimming stripped 5 bases from V and 3 bases from J, with 13 bases between. There are 14 residues in the CDR3. CDR1 is KGHSH, CDR2 LQKENI, per germline. DNA of the CDR3: TGTGCCAGCTCATTTCCCCTCCGGGACTATGGCTACACCTTC. Its translation is CASSFPLRDYGYTF.

The chain combines TRBV2 with TRBJ1-4, with D tentatively TRBD1 (6 bases). V lost 2 bases and J 0 bases, leaving 7 bases between the germline ends. CDR3 size: 15 residues. CDR1 and CDR2 (germline): SNHLY, FYNNEI. Written as DNA, the CDR3 is TGTGCCAGCAGTGAATGGGGGCCAACTAATGAAAAACTGTTTTTT. It translates to CASSEWGPTNEKLFF.

The chain links TRBV5-1 to TRBJ2-3; D gene ambiguous. Trimming left V 4 bases short and J 0 bases short, with 9 bases between. From germline, CDR1 is SGHRS and CDR2 YFSETQ. The length of the CDR3 is 14 residues. The CDR3 DNA reads TGCGCCAGCAGCCGAACTTTTAGCACAGATACGCAGTATTTT. It specifies CASSRTFSTDTQYF.

The V gene is TRBV10-2, the J gene TRBJ1-3, with D possibly TRBD1 on 6 matching bases. The V and J ends lost 6 bases and 4 bases respectively, with 16 bases between them. Germline lookup yields CDR1 WSHSY and CDR2 SAAADI. The CDR3 covers 15 residues. CDR3 coding DNA: TGCGCCAGCAGAGCTGCGGGGGACATCGGAAACACCATATATTTT. Its protein product is CASRAAGDIGNTIYF.

This clone was seen just once. This chain uses TRBV14 with TRBJ1-2; D is undetermined. CDR1 is SGHDN, CDR2 FVKESK, per germline. The CDR3 extends over 13 amino acids. Trimming cost V 4 bases and J 1 base, with 7 bases left between them. As DNA, the CDR3 is TGTGCCAGCAGCCCTAGTAATAACTATGGCTACACCTTC. It is translated as CASSPSNNYGYTF.

The chain recombines TRBV28 with TRBJ1-4; 9 bases are a match to TRBD1. CDR3 length equals 14 residues. CDR1 and CDR2 (germline): MDHEN, SYDVKM. The V segment lost 5 bases and the J segment 8 bases; nucleotides outside the gene matches: 6. The CDR3 nucleotides read TGTGCCAGCAGTCCCGGGACAGGGTGGGAAAAACTGTTTTTT. Protein: CASSPGTGWEKLFF.

The gene calls are TRBV7-3 and TRBJ2-3; 8 nucleotides align to TRBD1. Per germline, CDR1 SGHTA and CDR2 FQGTGA. V was pared by 2 bases and J by 6 bases, with 7 bases of the junction left unmatched. The CDR3 is 15 amino acids. CDR3 in amino acids: CASSLYTGGFDTQYF. In DNA form, the CDR3 reads TGTGCCAGCAGCTTATACACAGGGGGATTCGATACGCAGTATTTT.

The CDR3 sequence: CASSSYGSKNTQYF. The CDR3 DNA sequence: TGTGCCAGCAGTTCGTACGGGAGCAAAAATACGCAGTATTTT. The rearrangement links TRBV6-5 to TRBJ2-3, with a tentative D call TRBD2 (6 bases). Per germline, CDR1 MNHEY and CDR2 SVGAGI. V gave up 4 bases and J gave up 7 bases, with 15 bases separating them. CDR3 length: 14 amino acids.

CDR3 region: CASSPGLAGATGELFF. CDR3 sequence (DNA): TGCGCCAGCAGCCCCGGGCTAGCGGGAGCCACCGGGGAGCTGTTTTTT. The rearrangement uses TRBV4-3 and TRBJ2-2; 10 nucleotides match TRBD2. CDR3 length equals 16 residues. From germline, CDR1 is LGHNA and CDR2 YSLEER. V was clipped by 4 bases and J by 4 bases; unmatched bases: 6.

The chain recombines TRBV5-1 with TRBJ2-2, with a tentative D call TRBD2 (7 bases). Germline CDR1 is SGHRS and CDR2 is YFSETQ. The CDR3 is 16 amino acids. V lost 4 bases to trimming and J lost 5 bases, with 18 bases between them. CDR3 region: CASSRSGGGGTGELFF. The CDR3 DNA reads TGCGCCAGCAGCCGGTCGGGGGGCGGCGGAACCGGGGAGCTGTTTTTT.

The rearrangement uses TRBV11-2 and TRBJ2-2; TRBD2 agrees at 10 bases. This CDR3 contains 16 residues. V gave up 7 bases and J gave up 5 bases; unmatched junction bases: 10. Germline values: CDR1 SGHAT, CDR2 FQNNGV. CDR3 DNA sequence: TGTGCCAGCATCGCAGCGGGAGGGCCAAGGACCGGGGAGCTGTTTTTT. It is translated as CASIAAGGPRTGELFF.